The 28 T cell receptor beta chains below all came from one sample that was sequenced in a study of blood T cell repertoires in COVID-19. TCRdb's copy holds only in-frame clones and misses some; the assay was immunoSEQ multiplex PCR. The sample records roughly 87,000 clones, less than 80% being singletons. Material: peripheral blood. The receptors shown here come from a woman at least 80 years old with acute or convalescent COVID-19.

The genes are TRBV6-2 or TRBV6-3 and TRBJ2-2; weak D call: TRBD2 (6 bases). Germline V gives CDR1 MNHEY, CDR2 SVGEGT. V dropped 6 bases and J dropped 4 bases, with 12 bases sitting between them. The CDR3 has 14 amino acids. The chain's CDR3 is CASSSGLFTGELFF. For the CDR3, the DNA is TGTGCCAGCAGCTCGGGACTCTTCACCGGGGAGCTGTTTTTT.

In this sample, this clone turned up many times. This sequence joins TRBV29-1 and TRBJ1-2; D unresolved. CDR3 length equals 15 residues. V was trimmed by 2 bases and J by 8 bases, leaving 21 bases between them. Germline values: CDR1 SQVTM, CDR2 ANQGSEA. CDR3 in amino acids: CSVEIARSGTRGYTF. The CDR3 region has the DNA TGCAGCGTTGAAATTGCCCGCAGTGGAACTAGGGGCTACACCTTC.

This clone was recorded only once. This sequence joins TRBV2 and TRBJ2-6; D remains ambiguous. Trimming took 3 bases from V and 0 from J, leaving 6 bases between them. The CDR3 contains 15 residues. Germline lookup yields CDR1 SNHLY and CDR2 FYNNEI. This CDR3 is CASSEEYSGANVLTF. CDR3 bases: TGTGCCAGCAGTGAGGAGTACTCTGGGGCCAACGTCCTGACTTTC.

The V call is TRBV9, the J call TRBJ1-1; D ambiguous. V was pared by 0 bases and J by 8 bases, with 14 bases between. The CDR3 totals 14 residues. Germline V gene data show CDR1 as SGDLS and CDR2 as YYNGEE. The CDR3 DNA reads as TGTGCCAGCAGCGTAGTAGGCGATGAGGTGGAAGCTTTCTTT. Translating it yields CASSVVGDEVEAFF.

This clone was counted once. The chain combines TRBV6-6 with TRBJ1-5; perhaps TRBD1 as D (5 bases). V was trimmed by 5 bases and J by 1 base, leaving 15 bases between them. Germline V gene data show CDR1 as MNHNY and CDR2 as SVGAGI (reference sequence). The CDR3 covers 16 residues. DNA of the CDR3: TGTGCCAGCAGTAAAAACAGGTTGGAAAGCAATCAGCCCCAGCATTTT. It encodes CASSKNRLESNQPQHF.

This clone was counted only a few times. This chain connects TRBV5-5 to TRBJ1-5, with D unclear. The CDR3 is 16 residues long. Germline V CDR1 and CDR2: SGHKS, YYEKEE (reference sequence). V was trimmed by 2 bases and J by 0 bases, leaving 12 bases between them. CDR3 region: CASSFWPGNSNQPQHF. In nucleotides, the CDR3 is TGTGCCAGCAGCTTCTGGCCAGGCAATAGCAATCAGCCCCAGCATTTT.

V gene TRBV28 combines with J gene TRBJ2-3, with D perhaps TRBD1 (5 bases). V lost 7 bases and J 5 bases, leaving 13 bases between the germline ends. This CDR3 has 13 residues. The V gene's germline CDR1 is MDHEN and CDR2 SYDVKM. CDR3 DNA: TGTGCCAGCATCTCCAGGGTGGTAGATACGCAGTATTTT. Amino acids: CASISRVVDTQYF.

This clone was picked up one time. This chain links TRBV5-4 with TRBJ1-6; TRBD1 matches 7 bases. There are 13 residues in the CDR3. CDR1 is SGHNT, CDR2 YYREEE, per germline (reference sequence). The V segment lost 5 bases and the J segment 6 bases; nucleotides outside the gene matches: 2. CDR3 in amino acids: CASRGQTNSPLHF. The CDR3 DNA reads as TGTGCCAGCAGGGGACAGACTAATTCACCCCTCCACTTT. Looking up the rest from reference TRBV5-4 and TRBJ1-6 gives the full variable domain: ETGVTQSPTHLIKTRGQQVTLRCSSQSGHNTVSWYQQALGQGPQFIFQYYREEENGRGNFPPRFSGLQFPNYSSELNVNALELDDSALYLCASRGQTNSPLHFGNGTRLTVT.

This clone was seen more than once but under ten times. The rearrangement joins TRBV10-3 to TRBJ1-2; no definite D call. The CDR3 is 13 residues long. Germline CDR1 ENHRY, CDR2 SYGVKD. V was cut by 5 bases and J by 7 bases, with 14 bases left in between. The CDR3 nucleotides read TGTGCCATCAGTCCCACGCCCGGTGGTGGCTACACCTTC. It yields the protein CAISPTPGGGYTF.

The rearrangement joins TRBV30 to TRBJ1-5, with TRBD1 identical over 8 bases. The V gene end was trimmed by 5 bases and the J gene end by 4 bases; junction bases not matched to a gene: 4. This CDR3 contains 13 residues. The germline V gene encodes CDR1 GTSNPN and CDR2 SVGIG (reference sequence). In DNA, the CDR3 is TGTGCCTGGGCAGGGGGCGAGAATCAGCCCCAGCATTTT. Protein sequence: CAWAGGENQPQHF.

CDR3 residues: CATSRVSQVGVYNEQFF. CDR3 sequence (DNA): TGTGCCACCAGCAGAGTCAGTCAGGTAGGGGTCTACAATGAGCAGTTCTTC. The chain has TRBV15 and TRBJ2-1, with D possibly TRBD1 on 5 matching bases. CDR1 and CDR2 from the germline V gene are LNHNV and YYDKDF (reference sequence). CDR3 length equals 17 residues. V dropped 1 base and J dropped 3 bases, with 16 bases sitting between them.

DNA of the CDR3: TGTGCCAGCAGCTTAGTCGGAGGGGTTGTAGAGACCCAGTACTTC. It encodes CASSLVGGVVETQYF. V usage is TRBV7-2 and J usage is TRBJ2-5; possible D gene TRBD2, 6 bases. The germline V and J ends were trimmed by 1 base and 4 bases, with 13 bases remaining between them. Germline V CDR1 and CDR2: SGHTA, FQGNSA. This CDR3 has 15 amino acids.

CDR3 sequence (DNA): TGTGCCAGCAGTAGACTAGCGGGGGCTGAGCAGTTCTTC. It codes for CASSRLAGAEQFF. V and J are TRBV12-3 or TRBV12-4 and TRBJ2-1; 12 bases line up with TRBD2. This CDR3 comprises 13 residues. Trimming at V came to 5 bases and at J to 9 bases, leaving 2 bases not matched to a gene.

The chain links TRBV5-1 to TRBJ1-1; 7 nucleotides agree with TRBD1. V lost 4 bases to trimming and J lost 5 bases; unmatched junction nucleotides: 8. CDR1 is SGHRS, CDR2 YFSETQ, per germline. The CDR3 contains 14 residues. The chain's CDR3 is CASSIQGWGTEAFF. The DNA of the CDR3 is TGCGCCAGCAGCATACAGGGGTGGGGAACTGAAGCTTTCTTT.

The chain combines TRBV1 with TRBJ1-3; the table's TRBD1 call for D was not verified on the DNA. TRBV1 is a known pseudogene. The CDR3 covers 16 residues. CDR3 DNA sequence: TGCACCAGCAGCCAACCCGGTAGGGGATCTGGAAACACCATATATTTT. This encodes CTSSQPGRGSGNTIYF.

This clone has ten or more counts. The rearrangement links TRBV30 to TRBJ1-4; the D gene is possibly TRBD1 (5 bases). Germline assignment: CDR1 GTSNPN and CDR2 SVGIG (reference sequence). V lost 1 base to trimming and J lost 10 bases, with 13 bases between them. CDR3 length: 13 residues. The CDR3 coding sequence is TGTGCCTGGAGTGCCTACCAGGGTGGAAAACTGTTTTTT. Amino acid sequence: CAWSAYQGGKLFF.

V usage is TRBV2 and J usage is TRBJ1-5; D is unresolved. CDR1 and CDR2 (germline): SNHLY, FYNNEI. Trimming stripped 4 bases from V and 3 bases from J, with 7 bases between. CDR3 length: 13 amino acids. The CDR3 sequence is CASSGPLNQPQHF. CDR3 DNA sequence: TGTGCCAGCAGTGGTCCCCTCAATCAGCCCCAGCATTTT.

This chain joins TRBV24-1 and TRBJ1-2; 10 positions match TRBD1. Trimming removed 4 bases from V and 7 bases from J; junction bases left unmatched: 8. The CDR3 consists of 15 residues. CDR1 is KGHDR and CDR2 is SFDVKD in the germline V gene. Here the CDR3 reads CATSDPDRGLSGYTF. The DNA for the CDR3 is TGTGCCACCAGTGACCCAGACAGGGGGCTTAGTGGCTACACCTTC.

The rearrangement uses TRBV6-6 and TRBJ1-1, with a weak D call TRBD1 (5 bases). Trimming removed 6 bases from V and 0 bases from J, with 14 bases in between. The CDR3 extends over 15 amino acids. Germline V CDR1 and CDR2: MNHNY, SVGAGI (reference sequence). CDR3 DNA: TGTGCCAGCAGACCTAACGACAGACTGAACACTGAAGCTTTCTTT. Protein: CASRPNDRLNTEAFF.

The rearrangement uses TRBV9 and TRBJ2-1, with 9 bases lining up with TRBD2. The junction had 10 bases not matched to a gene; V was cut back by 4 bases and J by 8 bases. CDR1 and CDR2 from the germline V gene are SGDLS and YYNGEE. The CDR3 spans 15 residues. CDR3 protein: CASSPSSGVWDEQFF. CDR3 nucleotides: TGTGCCAGCAGCCCCTCTAGCGGGGTCTGGGATGAGCAGTTCTTC.

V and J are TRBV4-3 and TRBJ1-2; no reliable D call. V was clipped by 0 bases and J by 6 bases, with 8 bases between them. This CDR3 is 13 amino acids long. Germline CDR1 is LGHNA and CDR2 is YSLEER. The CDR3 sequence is CASSQDLENGYTF. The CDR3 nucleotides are TGCGCCAGCAGCCAAGACCTTGAGAATGGCTACACCTTC.

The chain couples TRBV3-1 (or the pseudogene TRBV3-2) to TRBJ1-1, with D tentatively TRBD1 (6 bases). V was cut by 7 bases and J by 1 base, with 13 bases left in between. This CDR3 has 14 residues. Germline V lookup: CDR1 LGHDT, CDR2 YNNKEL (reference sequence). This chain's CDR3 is CASKLADRNTEAFF. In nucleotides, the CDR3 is TGTGCCAGCAAGCTTGCGGACAGGAACACTGAAGCTTTCTTT.

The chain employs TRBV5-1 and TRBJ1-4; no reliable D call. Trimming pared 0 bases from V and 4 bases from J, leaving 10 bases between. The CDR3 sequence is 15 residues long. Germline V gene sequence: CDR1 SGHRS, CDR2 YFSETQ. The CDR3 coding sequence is TGCGCCAGCAGCTTGGACGCGGGGAGTAATGAAAAACTGTTTTTT. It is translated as CASSLDAGSNEKLFF.

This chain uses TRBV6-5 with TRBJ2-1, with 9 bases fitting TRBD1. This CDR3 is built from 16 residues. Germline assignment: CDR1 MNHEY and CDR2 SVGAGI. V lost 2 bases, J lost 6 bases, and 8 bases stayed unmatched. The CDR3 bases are TGTGCCAGCAGTTACGGTCGGACAGGGGATCTCAATGAGCAGTTCTTC. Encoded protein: CASSYGRTGDLNEQFF.

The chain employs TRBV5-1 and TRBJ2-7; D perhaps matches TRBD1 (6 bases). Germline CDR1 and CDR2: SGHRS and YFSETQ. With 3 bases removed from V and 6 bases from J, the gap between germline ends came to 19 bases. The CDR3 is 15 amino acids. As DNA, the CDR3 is TGCGCCAGCAGCTCTATGGACAGCAGAGGATTCGAGCAGTACTTC. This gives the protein CASSSMDSRGFEQYF.

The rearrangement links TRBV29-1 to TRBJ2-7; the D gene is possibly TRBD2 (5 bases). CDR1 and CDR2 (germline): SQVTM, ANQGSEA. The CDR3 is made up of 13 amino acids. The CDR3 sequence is CSVKGEGSYEQYF. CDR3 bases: TGCAGTGTGAAGGGAGAAGGATCCTACGAGCAGTACTTC.

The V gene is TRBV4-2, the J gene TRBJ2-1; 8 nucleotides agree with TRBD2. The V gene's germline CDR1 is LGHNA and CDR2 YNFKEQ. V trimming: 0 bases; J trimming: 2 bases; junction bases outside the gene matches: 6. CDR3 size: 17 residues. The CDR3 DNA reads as TGTGCCAGCAGCCAAGATAAGGGAGCGGGGGCCTACAATGAGCAGTTCTTC. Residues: CASSQDKGAGAYNEQFF.

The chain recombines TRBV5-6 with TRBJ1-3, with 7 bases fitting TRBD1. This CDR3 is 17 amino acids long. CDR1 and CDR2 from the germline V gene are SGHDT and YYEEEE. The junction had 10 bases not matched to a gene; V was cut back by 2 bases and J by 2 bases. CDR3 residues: CASSLQGTLWPGNTIYF. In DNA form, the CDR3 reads TGTGCCAGCAGCTTACAGGGGACCCTTTGGCCTGGAAACACCATATATTTT.